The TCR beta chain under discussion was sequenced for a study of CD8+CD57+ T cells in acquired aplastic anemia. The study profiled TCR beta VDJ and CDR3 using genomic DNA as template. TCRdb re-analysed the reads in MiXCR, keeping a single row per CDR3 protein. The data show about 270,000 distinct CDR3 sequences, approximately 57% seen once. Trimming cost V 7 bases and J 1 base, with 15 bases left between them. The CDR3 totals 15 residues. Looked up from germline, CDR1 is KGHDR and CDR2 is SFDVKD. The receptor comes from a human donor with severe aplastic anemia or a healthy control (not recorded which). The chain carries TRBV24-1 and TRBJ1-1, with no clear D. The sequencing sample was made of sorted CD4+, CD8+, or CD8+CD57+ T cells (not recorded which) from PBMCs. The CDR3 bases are TGTGCCACCAGGGATACGGGCGTTAGGAACACTGAAGCTTTCTTT. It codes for CATRDTGVRNTEAFF.